This paragraph reports one TCR beta chain. This entry belongs to a study of shared clonotypes between healthy human individuals. Sequencing was performed with immunoSEQ multiplex PCR; in TCRdb, only in-frame clones are kept and a portion is missing. This sample yields nearly 1 million clones, of which 60% to 85% are seen a single time; over 1.3% belongs to the top ten. V was trimmed by 5 bases and J by 7 bases, leaving 15 bases between them. The CDR3 totals 14 residues. Germline assignment: CDR1 LNHDA and CDR2 SQIVND (reference sequence). V usage is TRBV19 and J usage is TRBJ2-4; perhaps TRBD2 as D (5 bases). The sequenced sample consisted of memory CD4+ T cells sorted from blood. Subset described: CD45RA-negative fraction. The TCR comes from a man between 18 and 29 years old in good health. CDR3 sequence reads: CASSSTYRRNIQYF. CDR3 bases: TGTGCCAGTAGTTCGACCTATAGGAGGAACATTCAGTACTTC. The full variable domain, with the rest looked up from reference TRBV19 and TRBJ2-4, is DGGITQSPKYLFRKEGQNVTLSCEQNLNHDAMYWYRQDPGQGLRLIYYSQIVNDFQKGDIAEGYSVSREKKESFPLTVTSAQKNPTAFYLCASSSTYRRNIQYFGAGTRLSVL.